The 8 T cell receptor beta chains below all came from one sample that was sequenced in a study of cytomegalovirus exposure and HLA in healthy donors. A multiplex PCR was run with 60 Vbeta primers and 13 Jbeta primers. Here immunoSEQ multiplex PCR was the method, and the copy in TCRdb shows in-frame clones only, minus some. The sample yields roughly 130,000 clones, 81% seen once. Source material: PBMCs. All receptors come from a man between 18 and 35 years old in good health and CMV-seronegative.

This chain's CDR3 is CASSDWEGSGYNEQFF. The CDR3 coding sequence is TGTGCCAGCAGTGATTGGGAGGGGAGTGGGTACAATGAGCAGTTCTTC. The chain combines TRBV2 with TRBJ2-1; 7 bases map to TRBD2. CDR1 is SNHLY and CDR2 is FYNNEI in the germline V gene. The CDR3 contains 16 residues. V was clipped by 3 bases and J by 4 bases; unmatched bases: 9.

The J gene is TRBJ2-5, the V gene TRBV14, with 10 nucleotides matching TRBD1. Germline-derived CDR1 and CDR2 are SGHDN and FVKESK. CDR3 length equals 18 residues. Trimming cost V 4 bases and J 4 bases; bases outside gene matches: 15. CDR3: CASSPRTGGVLLGETQYF. The CDR3 DNA follows: TGTGCCAGCAGCCCCAGGACAGGGGGAGTTCTTTTGGGAGAGACCCAGTACTTC.

The chain is built from TRBV5-1 and TRBJ1-6; D gene uncertain. Germline CDR1 and CDR2: SGHRS and YFSETQ. This CDR3 has 15 amino acids. The V gene lost 0 bases and the J gene lost 5 bases, with 9 bases spanning the gap. The CDR3 DNA is TGCGCCAGCAGCTTGGCAGAGGGTAATAATTCACCCCTCCACTTT. Protein sequence: CASSLAEGNNSPLHF.

This clone was found once. V and J are TRBV19 and TRBJ1-4, with a tentative D call TRBD1 (5 bases). Germline V gene data show CDR1 as LNHDA and CDR2 as SQIVND (reference sequence). Trimming pared 6 bases from V and 5 bases from J, leaving 16 bases between. This CDR3 has 15 residues. CDR3 DNA: TGTGCCAGTAGGGACACCAGGCGAGGAAATGAAAAACTGTTTTTT. Protein sequence: CASRDTRRGNEKLFF.

The chain links TRBV27 to TRBJ2-7; 9 bases fit TRBD2. Unmatched junction bases numbered 3, after V lost 1 base and J lost 2 bases. Germline V gene lookup returns CDR1 MNHEY and CDR2 SMNVEV (reference sequence). The CDR3 is made up of 15 amino acids. The CDR3 loop is CASSLYPSGAYEQYF. DNA for the CDR3: TGTGCCAGCAGTTTATACCCTAGCGGGGCCTACGAGCAGTACTTC.

The CDR3 DNA reads TGTGCCAGTAGCACCACAGGGGGGGGTTATAGCAATCAGCCCCAGCATTTT. This translates into CASSTTGGGYSNQPQHF. The V call is TRBV19, the J call TRBJ1-5; 8 bases line up with TRBD1. The junction had 10 bases not matched to a gene; V was cut back by 6 bases and J by 0 bases. The CDR3 length is 17 residues. CDR1 and CDR2 (germline): LNHDA, SQIVND (reference sequence).

V and J are TRBV27 and TRBJ2-3; 10 nucleotides line up with TRBD2. Trimming took 6 bases from V and 6 from J; bases not matched to a gene: 15. The V gene's germline CDR1 is MNHEY and CDR2 SMNVEV (reference sequence). The CDR3 is 17 amino acids. CDR3 sequence: CASRGHLAGVLYDTQYF. The CDR3 nucleotides are TGTGCCAGCAGGGGGCATCTAGCGGGGGTTCTTTATGATACGCAGTATTTT.

The J gene is TRBJ1-5, the V gene TRBV11-2; D is uncertain. Germline loops: CDR1 SGHAT, CDR2 FQNNGV. CDR3 length equals 14 residues. The V and J ends lost 4 bases and 9 bases respectively, with 16 bases between them. The CDR3 DNA reads as TGTGCCAGCAGCTCTTCGGTTGAGGTCCCGCCCCAGCATTTT. Its protein is CASSSSVEVPPQHF.